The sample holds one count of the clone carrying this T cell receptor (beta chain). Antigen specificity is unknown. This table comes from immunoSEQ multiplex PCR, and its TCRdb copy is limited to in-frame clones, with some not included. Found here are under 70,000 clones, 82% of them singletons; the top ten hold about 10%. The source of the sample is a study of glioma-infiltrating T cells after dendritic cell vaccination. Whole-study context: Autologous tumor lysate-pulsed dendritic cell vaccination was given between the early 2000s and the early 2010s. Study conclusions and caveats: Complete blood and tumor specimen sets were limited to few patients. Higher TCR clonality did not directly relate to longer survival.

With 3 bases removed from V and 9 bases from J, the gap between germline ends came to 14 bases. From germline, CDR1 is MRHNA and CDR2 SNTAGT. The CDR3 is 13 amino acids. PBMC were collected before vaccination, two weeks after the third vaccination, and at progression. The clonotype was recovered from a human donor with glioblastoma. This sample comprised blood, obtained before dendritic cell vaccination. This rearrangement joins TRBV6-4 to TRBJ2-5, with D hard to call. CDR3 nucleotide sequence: TGTGCCAGCAGTGAGTTCCCAGGAACGGCCCAGTACTTC. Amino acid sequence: CASSEFPGTAQYF.